These 11 T cell receptor beta chains originate from one sample sequenced in a study of T cell changes during pregnancy in multiple sclerosis. Assay: immunoSEQ multiplex PCR; the TCRdb copy retains only in-frame clones and omits some. Found here are roughly 51,000 clones, 90% to 95% of them singletons; the top ten hold less than 6%. The sample consisted of CD8+ T cells from peripheral blood mononuclear cells, taken before pregnancy. The source is a female donor with multiple sclerosis, enrolled in a pregnancy study.

This chain uses TRBV9 with TRBJ2-2, with 10 bases matching TRBD1. The ends lost 3 bases at V and 4 bases at J; junction bases unmatched: 3. This CDR3 spans 15 amino acids. Germline V CDR1 and CDR2: SGDLS, YYNGEE. CDR3 residues: CASSAGTGVTGELFF. The CDR3 nucleotides are TGTGCCAGCAGCGCCGGGACAGGGGTCACCGGGGAGCTGTTTTTT.

The chain uses TRBV5-1 and TRBJ2-3; 7 bases map to TRBD1. Germline CDR1 is SGHRS and CDR2 is YFSETQ. J lost 2 bases, V lost 0 bases, and 6 bases had no gene match. CDR3 length: 16 residues. CDR3 coding DNA: TGCGCCAGCAGCTTGGGCGACAGGGAAGTCACAGATACGCAGTATTTT. Its protein product is CASSLGDREVTDTQYF.

The chain combines TRBV5-1 with TRBJ2-6; TRBD1 agrees at 7 bases. Trimming took 2 bases from V and 0 from J; bases not matched to a gene: 11. Germline lookup yields CDR1 SGHRS and CDR2 YFSETQ. The CDR3 has 19 amino acids. The CDR3 is CASSFGDSGLGSGANVLTF. CDR3 DNA: TGCGCCAGCAGCTTCGGGGACAGCGGACTCGGCTCTGGGGCCAACGTCCTGACTTTC.

The V gene is TRBV4-1, the J gene TRBJ2-2; tentatively, D is TRBD2 (5 bases). CDR1 is MGHRA and CDR2 is YSYEKL in the germline V gene. The CDR3 covers 12 residues. V was clipped by 6 bases and J by 4 bases, with 6 bases between them. The CDR3 reads CASSGGTGELFF. The CDR3 region has the DNA TGCGCCAGCAGTGGAGGCACCGGGGAGCTGTTTTTT.

The chain is built from TRBV4-1 and TRBJ1-3, with D hard to call. Trimming shortened V by 0 bases and J by 4 bases, and 10 bases separated the two germline ends. CDR1 MGHRA and CDR2 YSYEKL come from the germline V gene. CDR3 length: 15 residues. Written as DNA, the CDR3 is TGCGCCAGCAGCCAAGATCTTACAGTCGGAAACACCATATATTTT. This sequence encodes CASSQDLTVGNTIYF.

V gene TRBV19 combines with J gene TRBJ2-3; maybe TRBD2 (5 bases). Trimming took 1 base from V and 0 from J, leaving 11 bases between them. CDR1 LNHDA and CDR2 SQIVND come from the germline V gene (reference sequence). This CDR3 has 16 amino acids. The CDR3, as DNA: TGTGCCAGTAGTATAGGGACTTCAGATAGCACAGATACGCAGTATTTT. Residues: CASSIGTSDSTDTQYF.

The chain has TRBV19 and TRBJ2-7, with 7 bases identical to TRBD1. Germline-derived CDR1 and CDR2 are LNHDA and SQIVND (reference sequence). The CDR3 is made up of 14 amino acids. After removal of 5 bases from V and 4 bases from J, the junction contained 8 bases not matched to a gene. DNA for the CDR3: TGTGCCAGTAGTCCTGACAGGGTTCGGTACGAGCAGTACTTC. Protein sequence: CASSPDRVRYEQYF.

The rearrangement uses TRBV29-1 and TRBJ1-2; 10 nucleotides line up with TRBD1. The CDR3 has 16 residues. V shed 4 bases and J 5 bases; nucleotides not matched to a gene: 13. Germline values: CDR1 SQVTM, CDR2 ANQGSEA. The CDR3, as DNA: TGCAGCGTTGTGACCCCCGGGACAGGGGAACGGTATGGCTACACCTTC. Translating gives CSVVTPGTGERYGYTF.

V and J are TRBV30 and TRBJ1-5; D is unclear. Trimming left V 0 bases short and J 4 bases short, with 10 bases between. This CDR3 has 14 residues. CDR1 is GTSNPN, CDR2 SVGIG, per germline (reference sequence). CDR3: CAWSVVAANQPQHF. CDR3 DNA sequence: TGTGCCTGGAGTGTAGTGGCGGCGAATCAGCCCCAGCATTTT. The full variable domain, completed using reference TRBV30 and TRBJ1-5, is SQTIHQWPATLVQPVGSPLSLECTVEGTSNPNLYWYRQAAGRGLQLLFYSVGIGQISSEVPQNLSASRPQDRQFILSSKKLLLSDSGFYLCAWSVVAANQPQHFGDGTRLSIL.

About this clone itself: The same CDR3 also results from other DNA sequences found in this sample. The genes are TRBV13 and TRBJ2-4; D may be TRBD1 (5 bases). The CDR3 spans 17 residues. The V gene's germline CDR1 is PRHDT and CDR2 FYEKMQ (reference sequence). V was trimmed by 5 bases and J by 3 bases, leaving 20 bases between them. DNA of the CDR3: TGTGCCAGCAGCCCAAACCTGCCCAGGGATGACAAAAACATTCAGTACTTC. Translated: CASSPNLPRDDKNIQYF.

The chain recombines TRBV6-1 with TRBJ1-5; no firm D call. V was cut by 0 bases and J by 6 bases, with 6 bases left in between. CDR1 is MNHNS, CDR2 SASEGT, per germline. The CDR3 consists of 13 residues. Here the CDR3 reads CASSEAEVQPQHF. DNA of the CDR3: TGTGCCAGCAGTGAAGCCGAGGTTCAGCCCCAGCATTTT.